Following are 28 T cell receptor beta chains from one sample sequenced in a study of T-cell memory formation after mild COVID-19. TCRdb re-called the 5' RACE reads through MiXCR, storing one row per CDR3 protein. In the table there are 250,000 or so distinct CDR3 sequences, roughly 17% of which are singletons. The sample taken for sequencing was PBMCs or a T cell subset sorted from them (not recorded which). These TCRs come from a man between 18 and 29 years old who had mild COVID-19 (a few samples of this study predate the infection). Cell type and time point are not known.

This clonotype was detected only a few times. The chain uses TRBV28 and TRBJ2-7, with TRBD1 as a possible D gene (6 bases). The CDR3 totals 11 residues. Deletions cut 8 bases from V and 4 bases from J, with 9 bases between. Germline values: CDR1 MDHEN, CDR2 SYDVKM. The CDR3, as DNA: TGTGCCAGCGGGGGCAGGTACGAGCAGTACGTC. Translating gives CASGGRYEQYV.

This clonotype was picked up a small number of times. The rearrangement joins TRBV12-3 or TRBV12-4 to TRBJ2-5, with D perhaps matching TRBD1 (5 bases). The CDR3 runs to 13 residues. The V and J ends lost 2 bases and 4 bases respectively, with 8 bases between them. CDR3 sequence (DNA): TGTGCCAGCAGTTTAAACCAGGGAGAGACCCAGTACTTC. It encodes CASSLNQGETQYF.

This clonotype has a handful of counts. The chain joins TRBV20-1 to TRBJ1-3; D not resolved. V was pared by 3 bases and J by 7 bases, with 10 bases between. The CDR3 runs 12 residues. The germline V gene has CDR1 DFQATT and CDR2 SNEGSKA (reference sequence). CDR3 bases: TGCAGTGCTAGTGCGGTGGTGAACACCATATATTTT. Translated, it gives CSASAVVNTIYF.

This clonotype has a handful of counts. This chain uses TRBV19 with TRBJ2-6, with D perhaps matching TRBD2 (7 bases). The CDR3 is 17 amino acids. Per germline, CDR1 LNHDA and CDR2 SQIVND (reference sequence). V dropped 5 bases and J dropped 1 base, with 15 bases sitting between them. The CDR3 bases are TGTGCCAGTAGTCCCCGGGGGGCCGGTTCTGGGGCCAACGTCCTGACTTTC. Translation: CASSPRGAGSGANVLTF.

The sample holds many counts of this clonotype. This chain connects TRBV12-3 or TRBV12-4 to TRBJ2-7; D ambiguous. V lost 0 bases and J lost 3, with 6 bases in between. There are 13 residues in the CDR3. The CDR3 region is CASSLAGSYEQYV. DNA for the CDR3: TGTGCCAGCAGTTTAGCGGGCAGCTACGAGCAGTACGTC.

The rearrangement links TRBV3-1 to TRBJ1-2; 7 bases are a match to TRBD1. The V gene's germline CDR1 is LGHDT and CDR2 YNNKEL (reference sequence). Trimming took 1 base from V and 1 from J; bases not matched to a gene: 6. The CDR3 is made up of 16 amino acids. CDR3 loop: CASSQVTGSYNYGYTF. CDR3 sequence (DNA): TGTGCCAGCAGCCAAGTGACAGGGTCCTATAACTATGGCTACACCTTC.

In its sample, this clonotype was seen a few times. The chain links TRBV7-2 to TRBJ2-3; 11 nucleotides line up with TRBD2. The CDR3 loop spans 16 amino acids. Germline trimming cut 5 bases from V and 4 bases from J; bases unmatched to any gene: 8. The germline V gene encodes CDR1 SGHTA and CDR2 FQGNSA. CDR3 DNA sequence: TGTGCCAGCAGCCGGGACCGTAGCGGGGGGGCAGATACGCAGTATTTT. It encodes CASSRDRSGGADTQYF. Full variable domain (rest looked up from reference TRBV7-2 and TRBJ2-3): GAGVSQSPSNKVTEKGKDVELRCDPISGHTALYWYRQSLGQGLEFLIYFQGNSAPDKSGLPSDRFSAERTGGSVSTLTIQRTQQEDSAVYLCASSRDRSGGADTQYFGPGTRLTVL.

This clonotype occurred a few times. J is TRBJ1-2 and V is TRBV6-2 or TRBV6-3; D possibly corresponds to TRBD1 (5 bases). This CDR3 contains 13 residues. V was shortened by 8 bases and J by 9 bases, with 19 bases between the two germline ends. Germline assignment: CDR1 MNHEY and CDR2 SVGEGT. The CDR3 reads CASVQDIPRSYTF. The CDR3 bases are TGTGCCAGCGTACAGGACATCCCTCGCAGCTACACCTTC.

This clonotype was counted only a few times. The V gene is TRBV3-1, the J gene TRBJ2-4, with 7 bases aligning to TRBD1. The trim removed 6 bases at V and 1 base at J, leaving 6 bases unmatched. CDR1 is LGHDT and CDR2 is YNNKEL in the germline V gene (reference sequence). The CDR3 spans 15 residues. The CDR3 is CASSAPGQAKNIQYF. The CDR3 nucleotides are TGTGCCAGCAGTGCGCCGGGACAGGCCAAAAACATTCAGTACTTC.

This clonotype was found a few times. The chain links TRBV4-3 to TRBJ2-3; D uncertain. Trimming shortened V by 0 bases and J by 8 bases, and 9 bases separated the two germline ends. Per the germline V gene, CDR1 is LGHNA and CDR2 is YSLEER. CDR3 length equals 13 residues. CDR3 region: CASSQEYRRTQYF. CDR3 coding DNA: TGCGCCAGCAGCCAAGAGTACAGACGTACGCAGTATTTT.

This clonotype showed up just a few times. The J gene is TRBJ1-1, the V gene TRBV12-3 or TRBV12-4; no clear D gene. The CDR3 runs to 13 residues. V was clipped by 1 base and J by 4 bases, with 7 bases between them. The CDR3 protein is CASSLGEFTEAFF. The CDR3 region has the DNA TGTGCCAGCAGTTTAGGGGAATTCACTGAAGCTTTCTTT.

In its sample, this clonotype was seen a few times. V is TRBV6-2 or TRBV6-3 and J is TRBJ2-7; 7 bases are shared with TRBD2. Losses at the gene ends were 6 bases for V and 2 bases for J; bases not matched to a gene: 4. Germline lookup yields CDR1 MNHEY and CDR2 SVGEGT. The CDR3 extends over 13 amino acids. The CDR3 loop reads CASSFGLAYEQYV. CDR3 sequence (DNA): TGTGCCAGCAGCTTCGGACTAGCCTACGAGCAGTACGTC.

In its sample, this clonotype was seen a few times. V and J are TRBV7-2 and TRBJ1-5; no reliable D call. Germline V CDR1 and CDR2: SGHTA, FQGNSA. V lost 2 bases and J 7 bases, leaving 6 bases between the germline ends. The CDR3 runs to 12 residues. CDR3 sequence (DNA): TGTGCCAGCAGCTTAAATTTCCAGCCCCAGCATTTT. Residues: CASSLNFQPQHF.

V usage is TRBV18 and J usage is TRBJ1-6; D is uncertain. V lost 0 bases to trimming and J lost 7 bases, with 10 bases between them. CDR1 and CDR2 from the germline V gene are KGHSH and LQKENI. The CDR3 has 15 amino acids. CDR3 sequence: CASSPPYLGNSPLHF. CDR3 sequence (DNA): TGTGCCAGCTCACCACCCTATCTTGGAAATTCACCCCTCCACTTT.

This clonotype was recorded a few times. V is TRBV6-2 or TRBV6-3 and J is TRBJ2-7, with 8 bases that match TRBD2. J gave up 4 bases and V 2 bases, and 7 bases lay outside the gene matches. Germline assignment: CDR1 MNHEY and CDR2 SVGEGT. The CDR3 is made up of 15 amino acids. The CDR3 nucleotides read TGTGCCAGCAGTTACCTATGGGGACTAGGATACGAGCAGTACTTC. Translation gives CASSYLWGLGYEQYF.

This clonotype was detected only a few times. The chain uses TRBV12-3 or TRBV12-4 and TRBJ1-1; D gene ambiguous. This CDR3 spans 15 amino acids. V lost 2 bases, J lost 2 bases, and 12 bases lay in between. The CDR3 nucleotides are TGTGCCAGCAGTTTATTCGCGGCAGAAAACACTGAAGCTTTCTTT. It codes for CASSLFAAENTEAFF.

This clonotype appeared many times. The CDR3 nucleotides read TGCGCCAGCAGCTTGAGGGCAACAGAGAACACCGGGGAGCTGTTTTTT. Translation gives CASSLRATENTGELFF. The genes are TRBV5-1 and TRBJ2-2, with D hard to call. CDR1 is SGHRS and CDR2 is YFSETQ in the germline V gene. The V end lost 1 base, the J end lost 1 base, and 11 bases lay between the germline ends. The CDR3 extends over 16 amino acids.

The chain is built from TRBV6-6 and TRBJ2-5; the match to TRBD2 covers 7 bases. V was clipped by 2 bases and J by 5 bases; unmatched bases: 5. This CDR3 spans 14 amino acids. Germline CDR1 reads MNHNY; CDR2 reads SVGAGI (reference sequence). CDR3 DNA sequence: TGTGCCAGCAGTTACCGGAGGGAGGGGGAGACCCAGTACTTC. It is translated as CASSYRREGETQYF.

This chain's CDR3 is CASSRQAANYGYTF. The CDR3 DNA reads as TGTGCCAGCAGTCGACAGGCCGCTAACTATGGCTACACCTTC. This chain uses TRBV12-3 or TRBV12-4 with TRBJ1-2, with D possibly being TRBD1 (6 bases). V lost 5 bases and J 0 bases, leaving 10 bases between the germline ends. This CDR3 spans 14 amino acids.

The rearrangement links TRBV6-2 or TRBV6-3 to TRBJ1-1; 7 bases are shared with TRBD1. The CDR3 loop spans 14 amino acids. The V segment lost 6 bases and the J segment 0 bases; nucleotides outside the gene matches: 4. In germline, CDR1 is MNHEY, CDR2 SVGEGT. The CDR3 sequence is CASRPGGLNTEAFF. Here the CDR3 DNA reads TGTGCCAGCAGACCAGGGGGTTTGAACACTGAAGCTTTCTTT.

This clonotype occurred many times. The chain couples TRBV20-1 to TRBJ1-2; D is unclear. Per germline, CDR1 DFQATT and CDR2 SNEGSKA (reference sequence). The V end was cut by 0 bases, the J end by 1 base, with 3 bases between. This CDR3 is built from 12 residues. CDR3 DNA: TGCAGTGCTAGAGAGGGTAACTATGGCTACACCTTC. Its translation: CSAREGNYGYTF.

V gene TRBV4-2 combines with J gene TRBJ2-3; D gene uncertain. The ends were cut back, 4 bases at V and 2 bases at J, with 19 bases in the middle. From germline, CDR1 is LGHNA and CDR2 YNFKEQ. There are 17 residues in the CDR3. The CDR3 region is CASSPLRALLDTDTQYF. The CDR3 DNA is TGTGCCAGCAGCCCGCTTCGAGCTCTCTTAGACACAGATACGCAGTATTTT.

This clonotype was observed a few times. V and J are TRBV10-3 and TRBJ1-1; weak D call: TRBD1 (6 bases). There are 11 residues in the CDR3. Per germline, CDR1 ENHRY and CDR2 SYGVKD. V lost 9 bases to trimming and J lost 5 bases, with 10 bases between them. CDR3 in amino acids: CAIGRGTEAFF. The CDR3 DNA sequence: TGTGCCATTGGAAGGGGGACTGAAGCTTTCTTT.

For the CDR3, the DNA is TGCGCCAGCAGCGGGATCCGCACAGATACGCAGTATTTT. It encodes CASSGIRTDTQYF. The rearrangement joins TRBV5-1 to TRBJ2-3; unclear D gene. Germline V gene sequence: CDR1 SGHRS, CDR2 YFSETQ. The CDR3 has 13 residues. Trimming took off 4 bases at V and 1 base at J, with 7 bases between the two ends.

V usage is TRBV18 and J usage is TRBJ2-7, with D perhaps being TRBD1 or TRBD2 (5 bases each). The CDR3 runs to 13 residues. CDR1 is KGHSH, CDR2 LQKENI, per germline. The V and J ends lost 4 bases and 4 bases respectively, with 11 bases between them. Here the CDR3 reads CASSQRDGYEQYV. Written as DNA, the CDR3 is TGTGCCAGCTCACAAAGGGACGGATACGAGCAGTACGTC.

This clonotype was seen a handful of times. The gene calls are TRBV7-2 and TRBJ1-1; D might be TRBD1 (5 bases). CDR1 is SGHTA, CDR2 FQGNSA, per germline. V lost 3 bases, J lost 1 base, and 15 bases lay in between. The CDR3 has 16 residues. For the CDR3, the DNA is TGTGCCAGCAGCTTGGGCTTAAGAGACAGGAACACTGAAGCTTTCTTT. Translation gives CASSLGLRDRNTEAFF. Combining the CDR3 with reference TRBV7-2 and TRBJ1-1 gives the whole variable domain GAGVSQSPSNKVTEKGKDVELRCDPISGHTALYWYRQSLGQGLEFLIYFQGNSAPDKSGLPSDRFSAERTGGSVSTLTIQRTQQEDSAVYLCASSLGLRDRNTEAFFGQGTRLTVV.

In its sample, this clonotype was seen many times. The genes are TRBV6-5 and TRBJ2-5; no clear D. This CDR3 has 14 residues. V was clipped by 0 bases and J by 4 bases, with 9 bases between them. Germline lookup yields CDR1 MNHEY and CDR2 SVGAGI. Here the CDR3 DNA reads TGTGCCAGCAGTTACTCGAGGATCTCAGAGACCCAGTACTTC. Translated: CASSYSRISETQYF.

The CDR3 nucleotides read TGTGCCAGCAGCTATAACCGGGTCCTCATGGGCGGCTACACCTTC. Residues: CASSYNRVLMGGYTF. The chain couples TRBV7-8 to TRBJ1-2; no reliable D call. The CDR3 spans 15 residues. The V gene's germline CDR1 is SGHVS and CDR2 FQNEAQ. V lost 4 bases, J lost 8 bases, and 20 bases lay in between.